This T cell receptor (beta chain) was identified during a study of T cell responses to AZD1222 COVID-19 vaccine. The overall study: Analyses pooled second doses at about 4 or about 12 weeks.

Points on this clone: Its antigen remains unidentified.

Assay: immunoSEQ multiplex PCR; the TCRdb copy retains only in-frame clones and omits some. Of approximately 88,000 clones in the sample, 92% were seen once. CDR3 length: 15 residues. The germline V gene encodes CDR1 MNHEY and CDR2 SVGAGI. J was trimmed by 1 base and V by 4 bases; bases with no gene match: 6. Findings and limits, study-wide: Close to half of spike-specific TCRs reportedly recognize unmutated variant regions.

The sequence derives from an adult in good health. Sequencing was performed on peripheral blood, taken on day 0 of AZD1222 vaccination. The chain has TRBV6-5 and TRBJ1-1; 7 bases align to TRBD1. The DNA of the CDR3 is TGTGCCAGCAGTTTAACCCGGACAGGGAACACTGAAGCTTTCTTT. Translating it yields CASSLTRTGNTEAFF.